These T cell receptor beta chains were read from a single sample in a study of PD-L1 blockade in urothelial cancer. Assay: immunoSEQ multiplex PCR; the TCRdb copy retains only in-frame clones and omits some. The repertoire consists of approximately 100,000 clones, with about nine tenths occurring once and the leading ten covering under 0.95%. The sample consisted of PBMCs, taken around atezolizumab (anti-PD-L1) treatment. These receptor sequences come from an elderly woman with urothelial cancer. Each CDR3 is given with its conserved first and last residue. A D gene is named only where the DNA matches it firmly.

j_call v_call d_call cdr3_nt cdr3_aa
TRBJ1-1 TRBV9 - TGTGCCAGCAGCGTAGTTTCTGGGGGGGCTGAAGCTTTCTTT CASSVVSGGAEAFF
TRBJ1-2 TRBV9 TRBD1 TGTGCCAGCAGCAAGGACAGGGGTAACTATGGCTACACCTTC CASSKDRGNYGYTF
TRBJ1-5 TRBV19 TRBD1 TGTGCCAGCTTGGGACAGGCGAGCAATCAGCCCCAGCATTTT CASLGQASNQPQHF
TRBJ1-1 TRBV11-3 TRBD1 TGTGCCAGCAGCCCCGGGACAGGGACGAACACTGAAGCTTTCTTT CASSPGTGTNTEAFF
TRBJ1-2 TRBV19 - TGTGCCAGTAGTATAGTCCGCGGTGGGGGAGGCCGTGGCTACACCTTC CASSIVRGGGGRGYTF
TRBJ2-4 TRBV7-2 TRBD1 TGTGCCAGCAGCTTAGTAGCAGGGGGTCCAAACATTCAGTACTTC CASSLVAGGPNIQYF
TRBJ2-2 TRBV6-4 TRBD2 TGTGCCAGCAGTGAGTCTAGCGGTCACACCGGGGAGCTGTTTTTT CASSESSGHTGELFF
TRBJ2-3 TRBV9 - TGTGCCAGCAGCGTAGAGGGGAGGGGGGGAGATACGCAGTATTTT CASSVEGRGGDTQYF
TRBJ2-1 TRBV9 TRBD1 TGTGCCAGCAGCGTCACAGGGGAGCCCTACAATGAGCAGTTCTTC CASSVTGEPYNEQFF
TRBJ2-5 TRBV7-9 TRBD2 TGTGCCAGCAGCGTGGCTAGCGGGAAAGAGACCCAGTACTTC CASSVASGKETQYF